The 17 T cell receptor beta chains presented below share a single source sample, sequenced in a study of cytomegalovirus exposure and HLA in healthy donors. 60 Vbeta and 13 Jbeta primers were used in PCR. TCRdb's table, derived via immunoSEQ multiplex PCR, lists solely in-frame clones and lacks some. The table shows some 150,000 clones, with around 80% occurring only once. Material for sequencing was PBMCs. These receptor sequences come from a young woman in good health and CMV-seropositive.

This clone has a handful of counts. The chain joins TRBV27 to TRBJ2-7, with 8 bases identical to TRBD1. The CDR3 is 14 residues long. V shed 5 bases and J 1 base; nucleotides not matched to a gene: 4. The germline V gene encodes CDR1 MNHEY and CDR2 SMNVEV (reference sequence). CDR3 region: CASSRTGQSYEQYF. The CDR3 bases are TGTGCCAGCAGTCGGACAGGGCAATCCTACGAGCAGTACTTC.

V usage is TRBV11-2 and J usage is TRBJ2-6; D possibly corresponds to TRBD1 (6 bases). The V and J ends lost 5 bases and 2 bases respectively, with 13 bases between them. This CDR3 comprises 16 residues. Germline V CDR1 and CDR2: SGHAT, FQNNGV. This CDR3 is CASSTYQGTGANVLTF. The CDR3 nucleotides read TGTGCCAGCAGCACCTATCAGGGGACTGGGGCCAACGTCCTGACTTTC.

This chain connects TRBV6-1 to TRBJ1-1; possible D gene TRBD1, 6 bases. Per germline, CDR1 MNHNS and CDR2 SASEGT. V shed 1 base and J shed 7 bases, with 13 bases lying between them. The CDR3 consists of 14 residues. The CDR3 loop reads CASSEVPGVGEAFF. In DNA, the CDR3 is TGTGCCAGCAGTGAAGTCCCAGGGGTGGGTGAAGCTTTCTTT.

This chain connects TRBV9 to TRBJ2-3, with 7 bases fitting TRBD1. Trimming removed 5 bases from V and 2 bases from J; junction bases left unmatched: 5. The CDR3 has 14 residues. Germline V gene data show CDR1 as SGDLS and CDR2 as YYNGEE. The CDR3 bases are TGTGCCAGCAGTTTACAGGGGTTCACAGATACGCAGTATTTT. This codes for CASSLQGFTDTQYF.

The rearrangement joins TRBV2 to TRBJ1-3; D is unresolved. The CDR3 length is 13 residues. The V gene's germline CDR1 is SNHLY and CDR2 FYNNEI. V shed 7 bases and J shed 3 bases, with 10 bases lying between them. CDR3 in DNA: TGTGCCAGCAACAACGGGTTTGGAAACACCATATATTTT. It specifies CASNNGFGNTIYF.

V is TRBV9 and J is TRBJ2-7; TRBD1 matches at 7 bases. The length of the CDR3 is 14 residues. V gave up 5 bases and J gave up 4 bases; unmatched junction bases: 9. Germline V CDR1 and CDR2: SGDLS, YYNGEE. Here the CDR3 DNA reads TGTGCCAGCAGTCCGACGGGACAGCCTTACGAGCAGTACTTC. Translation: CASSPTGQPYEQYF.

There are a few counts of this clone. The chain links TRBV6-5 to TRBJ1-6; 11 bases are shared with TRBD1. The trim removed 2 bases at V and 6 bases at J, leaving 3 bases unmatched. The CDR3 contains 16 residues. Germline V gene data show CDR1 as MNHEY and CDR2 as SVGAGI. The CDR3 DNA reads TGTGCCAGCAGTTACGGGACAGGGGGATTTAATTCACCCCTCCACTTT. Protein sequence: CASSYGTGGFNSPLHF.

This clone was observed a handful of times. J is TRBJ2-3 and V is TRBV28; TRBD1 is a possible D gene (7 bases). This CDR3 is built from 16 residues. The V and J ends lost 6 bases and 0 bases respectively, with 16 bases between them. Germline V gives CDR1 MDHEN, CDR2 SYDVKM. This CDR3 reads CASSRGTDYSTDTQYF. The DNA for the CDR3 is TGTGCCAGCAGCCGCGGGACAGACTATAGCACAGATACGCAGTATTTT.

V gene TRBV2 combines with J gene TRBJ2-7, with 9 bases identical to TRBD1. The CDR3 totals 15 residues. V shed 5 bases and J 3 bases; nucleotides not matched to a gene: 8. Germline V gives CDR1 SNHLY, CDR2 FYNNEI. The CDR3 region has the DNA TGTGCCAGCAGTCCGGGACAGGGAGGGTTCTACGAGCAGTACTTC. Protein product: CASSPGQGGFYEQYF. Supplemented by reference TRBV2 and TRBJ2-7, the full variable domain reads EPEVTQTPSHQVTQMGQEVILRCVPISNHLYFYWYRQILGQKVEFLVSFYNNEISEKSEIFDDQFSVERPDGSNFTLKIRSTKLEDSAMYFCASSPGQGGFYEQYFGPGTRLTVT.

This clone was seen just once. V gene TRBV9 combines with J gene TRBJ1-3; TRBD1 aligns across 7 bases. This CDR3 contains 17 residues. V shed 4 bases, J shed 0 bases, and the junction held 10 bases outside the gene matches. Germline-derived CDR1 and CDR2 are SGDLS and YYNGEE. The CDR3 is CASSPRQGGFSGNTIYF. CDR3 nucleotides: TGTGCCAGCAGCCCACGACAGGGAGGATTCTCTGGAAACACCATATATTTT.

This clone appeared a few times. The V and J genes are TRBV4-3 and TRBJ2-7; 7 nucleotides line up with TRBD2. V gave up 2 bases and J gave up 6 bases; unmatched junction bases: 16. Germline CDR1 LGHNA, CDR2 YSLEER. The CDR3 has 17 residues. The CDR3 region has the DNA TGCGCCAGCAGCCAAAATCCAACGGGGGAGGGCCCTAGCGAGCAGTACTTC. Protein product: CASSQNPTGEGPSEQYF.

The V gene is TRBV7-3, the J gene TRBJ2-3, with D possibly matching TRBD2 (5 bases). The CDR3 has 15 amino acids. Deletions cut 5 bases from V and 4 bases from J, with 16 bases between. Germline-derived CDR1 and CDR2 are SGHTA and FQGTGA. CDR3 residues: CASSPRTGRADTQYF. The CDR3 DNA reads TGTGCCAGCAGCCCGAGGACTGGAAGGGCAGATACGCAGTATTTT.

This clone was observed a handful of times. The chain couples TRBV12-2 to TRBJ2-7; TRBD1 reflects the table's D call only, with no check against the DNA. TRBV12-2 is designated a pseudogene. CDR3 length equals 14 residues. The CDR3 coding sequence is TGTGCAAGTCGCTTTCCAGGGGAGTCCTACGAGCAGTACTTC. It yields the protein CASRFPGESYEQYF.

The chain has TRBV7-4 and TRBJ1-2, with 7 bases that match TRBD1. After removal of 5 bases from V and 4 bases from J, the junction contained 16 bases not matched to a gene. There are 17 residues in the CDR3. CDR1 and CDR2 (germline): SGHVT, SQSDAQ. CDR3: CASSIQSPETGSYGYTF. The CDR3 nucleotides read TGTGCCAGCAGCATCCAATCGCCCGAGACAGGGTCCTATGGCTACACCTTC.

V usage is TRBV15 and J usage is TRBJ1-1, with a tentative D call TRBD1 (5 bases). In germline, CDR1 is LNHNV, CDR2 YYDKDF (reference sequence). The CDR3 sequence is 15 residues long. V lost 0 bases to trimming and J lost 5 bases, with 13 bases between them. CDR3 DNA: TGTGCCACCAGCAGAGATTTTTCTGGGGGGACTGAAGCTTTCTTT. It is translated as CATSRDFSGGTEAFF. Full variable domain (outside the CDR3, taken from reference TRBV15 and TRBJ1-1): DAMVIQNPRYQVTQFGKPVTLSCSQTLNHNVMYWYQQKSSQAPKLLFHYYDKDFNNEADTPDNFQSRRPNTSFCFLDIRSPGLGDTAMYLCATSRDFSGGTEAFFGQGTRLTVV.

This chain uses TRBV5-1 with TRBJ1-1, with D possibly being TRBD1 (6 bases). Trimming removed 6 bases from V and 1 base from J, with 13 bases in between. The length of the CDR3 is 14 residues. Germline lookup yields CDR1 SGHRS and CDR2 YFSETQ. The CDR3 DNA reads TGCGCCAGCATGACCACAGGGCAGAACACTGAAGCTTTCTTT. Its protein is CASMTTGQNTEAFF. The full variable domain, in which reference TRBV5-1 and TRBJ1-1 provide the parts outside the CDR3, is KAGVTQTPRYLIKTRGQQVTLSCSPISGHRSVSWYQQTPGQGLQFLFEYFSETQRNKGNFPGRFSGRQFSNSRSEMNVSTLELGDSALYLCASMTTGQNTEAFFGQGTRLTVV.

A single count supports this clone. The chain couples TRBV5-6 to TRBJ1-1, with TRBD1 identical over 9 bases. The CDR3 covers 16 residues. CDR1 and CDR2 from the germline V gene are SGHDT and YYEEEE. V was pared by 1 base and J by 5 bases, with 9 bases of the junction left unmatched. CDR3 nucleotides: TGTGCCAGCAGCTTGAACACAGGGGGCTATGTAACTGAAGCTTTCTTT. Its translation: CASSLNTGGYVTEAFF. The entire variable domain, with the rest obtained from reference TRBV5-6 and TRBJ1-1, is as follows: DAGVTQSPTHLIKTRGQQVTLRCSPKSGHDTVSWYQQALGQGPQFIFQYYEEEERQRGNFPDRFSGHQFPNYSSELNVNALLLGDSALYLCASSLNTGGYVTEAFFGQGTRLTVV.